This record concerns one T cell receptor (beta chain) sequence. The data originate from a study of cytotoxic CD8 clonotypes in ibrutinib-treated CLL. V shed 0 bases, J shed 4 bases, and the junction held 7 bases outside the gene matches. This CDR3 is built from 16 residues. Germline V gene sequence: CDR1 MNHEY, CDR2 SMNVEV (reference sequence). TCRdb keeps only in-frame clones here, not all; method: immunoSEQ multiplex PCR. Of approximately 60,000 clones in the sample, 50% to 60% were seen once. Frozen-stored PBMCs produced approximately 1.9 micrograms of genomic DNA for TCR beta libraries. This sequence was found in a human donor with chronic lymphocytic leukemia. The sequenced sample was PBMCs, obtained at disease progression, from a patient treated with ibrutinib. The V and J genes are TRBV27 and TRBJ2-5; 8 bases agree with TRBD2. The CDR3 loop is CASSLSGSGIGETQYF. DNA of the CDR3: TGTGCCAGCAGTTTATCGGGTAGCGGGATCGGAGAGACCCAGTACTTC.